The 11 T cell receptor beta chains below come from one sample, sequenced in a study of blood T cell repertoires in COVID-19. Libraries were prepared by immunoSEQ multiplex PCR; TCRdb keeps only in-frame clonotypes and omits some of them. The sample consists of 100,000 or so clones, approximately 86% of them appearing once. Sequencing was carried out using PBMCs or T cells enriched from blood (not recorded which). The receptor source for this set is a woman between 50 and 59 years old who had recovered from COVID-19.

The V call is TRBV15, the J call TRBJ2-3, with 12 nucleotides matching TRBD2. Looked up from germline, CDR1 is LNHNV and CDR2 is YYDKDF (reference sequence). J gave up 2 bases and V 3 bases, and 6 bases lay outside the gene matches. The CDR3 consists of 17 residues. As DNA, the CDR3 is TGTGCCACCAGCAGTAACCCTAGCGGGGGGGCCACAGATACGCAGTATTTT. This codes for CATSSNPSGGATDTQYF. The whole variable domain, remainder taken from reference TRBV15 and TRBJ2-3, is DAMVIQNPRYQVTQFGKPVTLSCSQTLNHNVMYWYQQKSSQAPKLLFHYYDKDFNNEADTPDNFQSRRPNTSFCFLDIRSPGLGDTAMYLCATSSNPSGGATDTQYFGPGTRLTVL.

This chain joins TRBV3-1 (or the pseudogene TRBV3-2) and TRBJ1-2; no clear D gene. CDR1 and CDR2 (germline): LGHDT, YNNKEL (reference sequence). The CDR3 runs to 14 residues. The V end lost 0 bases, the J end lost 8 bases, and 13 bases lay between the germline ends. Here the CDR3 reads CASSQDAGRGGYTF. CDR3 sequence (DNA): TGTGCCAGCAGCCAAGATGCAGGTCGAGGGGGCTACACCTTC.

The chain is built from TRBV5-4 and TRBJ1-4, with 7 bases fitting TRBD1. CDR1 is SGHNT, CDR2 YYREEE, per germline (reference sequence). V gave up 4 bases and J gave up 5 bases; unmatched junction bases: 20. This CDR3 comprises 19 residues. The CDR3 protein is CASSRLNLQGSFSNEKLFF. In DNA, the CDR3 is TGTGCCAGCAGCCGCCTAAACTTACAGGGGTCTTTCTCCAATGAAAAACTGTTTTTT.

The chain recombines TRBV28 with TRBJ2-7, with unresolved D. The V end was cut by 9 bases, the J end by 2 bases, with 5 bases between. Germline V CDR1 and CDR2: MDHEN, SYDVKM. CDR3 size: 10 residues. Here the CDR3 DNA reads TGTGCCAGTGCGACCTACGAGCAGTACTTC. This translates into CASATYEQYF.

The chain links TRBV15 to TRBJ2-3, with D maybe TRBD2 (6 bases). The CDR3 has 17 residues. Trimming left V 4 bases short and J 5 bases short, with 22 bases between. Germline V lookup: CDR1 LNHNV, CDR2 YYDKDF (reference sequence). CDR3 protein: CATSNGLARGIRDTQYF. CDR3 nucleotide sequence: TGTGCCACCAGCAACGGCTTGGCGCGGGGAATTCGAGATACGCAGTATTTT.

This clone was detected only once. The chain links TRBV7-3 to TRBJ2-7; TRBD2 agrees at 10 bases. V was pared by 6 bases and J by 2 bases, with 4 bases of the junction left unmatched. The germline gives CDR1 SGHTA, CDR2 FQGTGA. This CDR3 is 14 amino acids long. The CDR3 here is CASSPTSGTYEQYF. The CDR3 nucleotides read TGTGCCAGCAGTCCAACTAGCGGGACCTACGAGCAGTACTTC.

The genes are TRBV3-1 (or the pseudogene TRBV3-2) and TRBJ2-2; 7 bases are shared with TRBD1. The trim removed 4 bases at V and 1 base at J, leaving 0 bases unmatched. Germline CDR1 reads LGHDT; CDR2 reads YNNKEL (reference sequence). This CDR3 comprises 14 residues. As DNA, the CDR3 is TGTGCCAGCAGCCGACAGGGGAACACCGGGGAGCTGTTTTTT. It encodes CASSRQGNTGELFF.

This chain's CDR3 is CSVEGTGNHEKLFF. CDR3 coding DNA: TGCAGCGTTGAAGGGACAGGCAACCATGAAAAACTGTTTTTT. This chain links TRBV29-1 with TRBJ1-4; 7 nucleotides agree with TRBD1. V gave up 1 base and J gave up 6 bases; unmatched junction bases: 5. The CDR3 is made up of 14 amino acids. CDR1 and CDR2 from the germline V gene are SQVTM and ANQGSEA.

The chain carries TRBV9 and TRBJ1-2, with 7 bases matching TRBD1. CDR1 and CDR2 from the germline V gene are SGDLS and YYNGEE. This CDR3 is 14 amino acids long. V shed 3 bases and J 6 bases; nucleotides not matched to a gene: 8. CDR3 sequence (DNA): TGTGCCAGCAGCGCTCCGGGACAGAGAAATGGCTACACCTTC. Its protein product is CASSAPGQRNGYTF.

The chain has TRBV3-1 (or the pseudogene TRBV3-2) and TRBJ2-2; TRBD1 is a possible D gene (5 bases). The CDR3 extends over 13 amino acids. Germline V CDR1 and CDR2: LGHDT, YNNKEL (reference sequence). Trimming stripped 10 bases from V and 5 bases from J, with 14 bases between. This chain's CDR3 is CATPSQGTGELFF. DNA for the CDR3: TGTGCCACCCCATCTCAGGGAACCGGGGAGCTGTTTTTT.

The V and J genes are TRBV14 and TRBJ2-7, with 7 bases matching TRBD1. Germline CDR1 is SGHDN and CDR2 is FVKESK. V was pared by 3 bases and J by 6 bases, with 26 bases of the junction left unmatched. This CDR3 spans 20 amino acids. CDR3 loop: CASSHYSLIEYWNRGAEQYF. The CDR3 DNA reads TGTGCCAGCAGCCATTACTCTCTGATTGAGTATTGGAACAGGGGAGCCGAGCAGTACTTC. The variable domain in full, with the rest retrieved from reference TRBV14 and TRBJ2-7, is EAGVTQFPSHSVIEKGQTVTLRCDPISGHDNLYWYRRVMGKEIKFLLHFVKESKQDESGMPNNRFLAERTGGTYSTLKVQPAELEDSGVYFCASSHYSLIEYWNRGAEQYFGPGTRLTVT.